This T cell receptor beta chain derives from a study of shared clonotypes between healthy human individuals. CD45RO negativity and positive selection for CCR7 defined naive CD8 cells, a population that excluded terminally differentiated effector memory CD45RA+ cells. The protocol was immunoSEQ multiplex PCR, while the TCRdb copy is restricted to in-frame clones and leaves out a portion. The sample has some 2 million clones, about 95% seen once. The germline gives CDR1 MNHNY, CDR2 SVGAGI (reference sequence). The CDR3 sequence is 12 residues long. The V gene lost 0 bases and the J gene lost 8 bases, with 7 bases spanning the gap.

Sample: naive CD8+ T cells sorted from blood. This TCR was sampled from a man younger than 35 in good health. The chain links TRBV6-6 to TRBJ1-1; D gene unclear. Here the CDR3 DNA reads TGTGCCAGCAGTTACTCCCCGGAGGAAGCTTTCTTT. Encoded protein: CASSYSPEEAFF.